This T cell receptor beta chain was profiled in a study of blood T cell repertoires in COVID-19. In the original processing: For nucleated cells, counts were estimated from reference gene primer amplification. Sequencing used immunoSEQ multiplex PCR; TCRdb keeps in-frame clones, though not all of them. For V, J and clone size, that table is used; D and trimming come from the DNA. The sample includes fewer than 350,000 clones, roughly 88% seen only once; the top ten take 2% to 2.5%. Deletions cut 6 bases from V and 6 bases from J, with 16 bases between. In germline, CDR1 is SGHAT, CDR2 FQNNGV. The CDR3 consists of 14 residues.

The rearrangement uses TRBV11-2 and TRBJ2-3, with D perhaps matching TRBD2 (6 bases). What was sequenced was PBMCs or T cells enriched from blood (not recorded which). The TCR sequence derives from a woman between 40 and 55 years old with acute COVID-19. For the CDR3, the DNA is TGTGCCAGCAGGTCCCCTGGGGGGAGGGATACGCAGTATTTT. It codes for CASRSPGGRDTQYF.